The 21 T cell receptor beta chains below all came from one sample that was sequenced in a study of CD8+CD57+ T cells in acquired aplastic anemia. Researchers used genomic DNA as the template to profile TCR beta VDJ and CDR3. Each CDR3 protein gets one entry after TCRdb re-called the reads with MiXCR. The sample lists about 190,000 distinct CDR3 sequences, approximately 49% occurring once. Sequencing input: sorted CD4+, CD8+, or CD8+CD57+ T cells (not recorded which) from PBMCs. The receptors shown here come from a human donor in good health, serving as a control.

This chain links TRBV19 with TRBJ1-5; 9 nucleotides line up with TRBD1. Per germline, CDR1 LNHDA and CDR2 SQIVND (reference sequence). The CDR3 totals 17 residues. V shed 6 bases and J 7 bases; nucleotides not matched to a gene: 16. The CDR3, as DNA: TGTGCCAGTAGCCGGACAGGGGTTATTCTGGGGGGGCAGCCCCAGCATTTT. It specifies CASSRTGVILGGQPQHF.

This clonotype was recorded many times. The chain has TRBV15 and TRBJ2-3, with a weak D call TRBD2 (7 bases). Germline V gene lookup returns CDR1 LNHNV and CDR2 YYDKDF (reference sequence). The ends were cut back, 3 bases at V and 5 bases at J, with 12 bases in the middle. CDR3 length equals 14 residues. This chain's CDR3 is CATSRGGAEDTQYF. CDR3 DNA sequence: TGTGCCACCAGCAGGGGGGGGGCGGAAGATACGCAGTATTTT.

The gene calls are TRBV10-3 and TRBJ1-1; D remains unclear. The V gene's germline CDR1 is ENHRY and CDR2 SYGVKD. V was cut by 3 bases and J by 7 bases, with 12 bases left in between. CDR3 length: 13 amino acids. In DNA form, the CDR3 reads TGTGCCATCAGTGAAGCTTGGGAGGTTGAAGCTTTCTTT. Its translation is CAISEAWEVEAFF.

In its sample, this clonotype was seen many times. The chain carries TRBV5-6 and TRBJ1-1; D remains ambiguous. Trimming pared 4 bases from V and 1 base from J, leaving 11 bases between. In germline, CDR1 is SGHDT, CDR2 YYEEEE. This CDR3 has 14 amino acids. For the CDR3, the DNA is TGTGCCAGCAGCAAAAGAACAAGGAACACTGAAGCTTTCTTT. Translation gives CASSKRTRNTEAFF.

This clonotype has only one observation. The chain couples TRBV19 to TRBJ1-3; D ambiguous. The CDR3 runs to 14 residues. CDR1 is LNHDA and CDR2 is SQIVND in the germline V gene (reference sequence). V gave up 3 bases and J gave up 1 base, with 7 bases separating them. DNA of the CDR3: TGTGCCAGTAGTATGGCGGCTTCTGGAAACACCATATATTTT. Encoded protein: CASSMAASGNTIYF.

CDR3 coding DNA: TGTGCCAGCAGCTTAGGCTCACCCCTCCACTTT. This translates into CASSLGSPLHF. The chain employs TRBV7-9 and TRBJ1-6, with no clear D. V shed 1 base and J shed 10 bases, with 2 bases lying between them. This CDR3 is 11 amino acids long. Per germline, CDR1 SEHNR and CDR2 FQNEAQ (reference sequence).

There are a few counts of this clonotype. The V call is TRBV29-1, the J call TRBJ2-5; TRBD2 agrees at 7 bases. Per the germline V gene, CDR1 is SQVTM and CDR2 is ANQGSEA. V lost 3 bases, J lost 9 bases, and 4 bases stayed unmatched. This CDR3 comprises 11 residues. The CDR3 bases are TGCAGCGTTGATCGGGGGGTGGCCCAGTACTTC. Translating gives CSVDRGVAQYF.

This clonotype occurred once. CDR3 protein: CASSPRDNSPLHF. The CDR3 region has the DNA TGTGCCAGCAGTCCCAGGGACAATTCACCCCTCCACTTT. V usage is TRBV6-2 or TRBV6-3 and J usage is TRBJ1-6, with D maybe TRBD1 (5 bases). The CDR3 is made up of 13 amino acids. The V gene lost 5 bases and the J gene lost 7 bases, with 9 bases spanning the gap. From germline, CDR1 is MNHEY and CDR2 SVGEGT.

The CDR3 reads CASSFDRGDGNEQFF. CDR3 bases: TGCGCCAGCAGCTTCGACAGGGGGGATGGCAATGAGCAGTTCTTC. The rearrangement uses TRBV5-1 and TRBJ2-1, with 9 positions matching TRBD1. The germline V gene encodes CDR1 SGHRS and CDR2 YFSETQ. Trimming cost V 2 bases and J 6 bases; bases outside gene matches: 6. This CDR3 comprises 15 residues. The variable domain in full, completed from reference TRBV5-1 and TRBJ2-1, reads KAGVTQTPRYLIKTRGQQVTLSCSPISGHRSVSWYQQTPGQGLQFLFEYFSETQRNKGNFPGRFSGRQFSNSRSEMNVSTLELGDSALYLCASSFDRGDGNEQFFGPGTRLTVL.

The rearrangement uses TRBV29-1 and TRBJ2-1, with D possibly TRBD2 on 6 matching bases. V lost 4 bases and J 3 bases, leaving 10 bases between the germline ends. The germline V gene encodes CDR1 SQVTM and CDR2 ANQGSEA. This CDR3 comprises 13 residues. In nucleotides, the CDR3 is TGCAGCGTTGGTGGGACTGGCTACAATGAGCAGTTCTTC. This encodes CSVGGTGYNEQFF.

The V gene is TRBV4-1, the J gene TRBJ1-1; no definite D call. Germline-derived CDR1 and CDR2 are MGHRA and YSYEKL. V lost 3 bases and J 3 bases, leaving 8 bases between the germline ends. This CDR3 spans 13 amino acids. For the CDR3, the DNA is TGCGCCAGCAGCCAGTCGATGGACACTGAAGCTTTCTTT. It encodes CASSQSMDTEAFF.

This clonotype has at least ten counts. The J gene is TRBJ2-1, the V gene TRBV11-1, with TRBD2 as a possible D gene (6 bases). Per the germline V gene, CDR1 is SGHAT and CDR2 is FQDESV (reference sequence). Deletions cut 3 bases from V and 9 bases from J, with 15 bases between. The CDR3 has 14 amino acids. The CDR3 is CASSFLNQGLEQFF. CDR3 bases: TGTGCCAGCAGCTTCCTAAATCAGGGACTTGAGCAGTTCTTC.

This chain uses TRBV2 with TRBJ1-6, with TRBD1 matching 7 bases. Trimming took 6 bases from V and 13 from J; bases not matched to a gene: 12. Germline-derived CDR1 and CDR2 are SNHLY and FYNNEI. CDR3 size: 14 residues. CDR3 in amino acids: CASRPGTANFPLHF. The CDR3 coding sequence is TGTGCCAGCAGACCCGGGACAGCGAATTTCCCCCTCCACTTT.

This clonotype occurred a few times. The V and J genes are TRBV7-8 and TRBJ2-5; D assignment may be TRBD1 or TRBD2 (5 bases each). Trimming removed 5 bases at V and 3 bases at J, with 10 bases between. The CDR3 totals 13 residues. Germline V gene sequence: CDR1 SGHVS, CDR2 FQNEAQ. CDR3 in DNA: TGTGCCAGCAGCCCCGGGACCGAAGAGACCCAGTACTTC. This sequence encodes CASSPGTEETQYF.

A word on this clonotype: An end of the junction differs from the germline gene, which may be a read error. As DNA, the CDR3 is TGCGCCAGCAGCGGCGGGACAGGGTTGAACACTGAAGCTTTCTTT. Protein: CASSGGTGLNTEAFF. The V gene is TRBV9, the J gene TRBJ1-1; 9 bases line up with TRBD1. Germline V gives CDR1 SGDLS, CDR2 YYNGEE. The CDR3 is 15 amino acids. The full variable domain, in which reference TRBV9 and TRBJ1-1 provide the parts outside the CDR3, is DSGVTQTPKHLITATGQRVTLRCSPRSGDLSVYWYQQSLDQGLQFLIQYYNGEERAKGNILERFSAQQFPDLHSELNLSSLELGDSALYFCASSGGTGLNTEAFFGQGTRLTVV.

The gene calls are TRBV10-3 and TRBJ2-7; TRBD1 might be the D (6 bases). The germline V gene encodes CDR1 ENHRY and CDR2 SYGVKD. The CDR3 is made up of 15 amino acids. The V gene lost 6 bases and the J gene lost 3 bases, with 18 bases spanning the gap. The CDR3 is CAIRGDTGNLYEQYF. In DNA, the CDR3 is TGTGCCATCAGGGGGGACACAGGGAATCTCTACGAGCAGTACTTC.

CDR3 in DNA: TGTGCCAGCAGCTTCCCGACGGAAGAGACCCAGTACTTC. This sequence encodes CASSFPTEETQYF. V usage is TRBV7-2 and J usage is TRBJ2-5; D ambiguous. Trimming left V 3 bases short and J 3 bases short, with 8 bases between. Germline V CDR1 and CDR2: SGHTA, FQGNSA. This CDR3 is 13 amino acids long. The complete variable domain, with remaining parts taken from reference TRBV7-2 and TRBJ2-5, reads GAGVSQSPSNKVTEKGKDVELRCDPISGHTALYWYRQSLGQGLEFLIYFQGNSAPDKSGLPSDRFSAERTGGSVSTLTIQRTQQEDSAVYLCASSFPTEETQYFGPGTRLLVL.

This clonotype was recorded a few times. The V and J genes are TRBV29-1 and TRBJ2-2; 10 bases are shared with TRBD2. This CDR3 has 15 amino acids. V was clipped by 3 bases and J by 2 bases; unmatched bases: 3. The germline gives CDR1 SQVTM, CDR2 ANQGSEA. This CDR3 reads CSVEVAGGNTGELFF. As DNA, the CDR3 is TGCAGCGTTGAGGTAGCGGGGGGAAACACCGGGGAGCTGTTTTTT.

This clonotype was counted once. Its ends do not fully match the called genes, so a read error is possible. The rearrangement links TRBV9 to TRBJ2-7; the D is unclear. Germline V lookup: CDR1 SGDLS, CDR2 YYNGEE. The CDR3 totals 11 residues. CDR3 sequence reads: CAGSSYYEQYF. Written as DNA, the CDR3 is TGTGCCGGCAGCTCTTACTACGAGCAGTACTTC. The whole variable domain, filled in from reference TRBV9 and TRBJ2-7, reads DSGVTQTPKHLITATGQRVTLRCSPRSGDLSVYWYQQSLDQGLQFLIQYYNGEERAKGNILERFSAQQFPDLHSELNLSSLELGDSALYFCAGSSYYEQYFGPGTRLTVT.

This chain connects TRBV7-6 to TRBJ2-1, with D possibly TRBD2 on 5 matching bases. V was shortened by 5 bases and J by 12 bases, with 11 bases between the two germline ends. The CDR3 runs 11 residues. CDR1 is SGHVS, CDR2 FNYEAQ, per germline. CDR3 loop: CASSLGGSQFF. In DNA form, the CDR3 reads TGTGCCAGCAGCCTCGGAGGATCGCAGTTCTTC.

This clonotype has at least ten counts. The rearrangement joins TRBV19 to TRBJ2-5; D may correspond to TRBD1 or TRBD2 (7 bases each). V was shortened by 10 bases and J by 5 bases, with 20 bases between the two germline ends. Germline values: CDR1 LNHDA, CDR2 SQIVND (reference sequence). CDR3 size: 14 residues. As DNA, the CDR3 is TGTGCCACGGGACAGAGCGGGGAGGGGGAGACCCAGTACTTC. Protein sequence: CATGQSGEGETQYF.